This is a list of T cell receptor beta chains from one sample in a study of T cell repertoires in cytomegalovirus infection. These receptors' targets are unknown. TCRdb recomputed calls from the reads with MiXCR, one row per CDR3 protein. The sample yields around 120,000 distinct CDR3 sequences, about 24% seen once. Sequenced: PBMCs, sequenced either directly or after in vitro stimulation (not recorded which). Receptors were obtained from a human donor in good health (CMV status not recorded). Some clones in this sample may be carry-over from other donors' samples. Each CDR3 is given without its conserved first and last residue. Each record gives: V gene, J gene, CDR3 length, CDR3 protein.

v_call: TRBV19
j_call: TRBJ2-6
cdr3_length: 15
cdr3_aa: ASSTWTVLSGANVLT

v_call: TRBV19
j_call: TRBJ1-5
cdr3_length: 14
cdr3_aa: ASTNRGAWGNQPQH

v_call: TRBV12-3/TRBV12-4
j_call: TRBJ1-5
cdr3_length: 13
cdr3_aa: ASSFWQGGNQPQH

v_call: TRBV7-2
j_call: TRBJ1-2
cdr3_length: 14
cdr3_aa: ASSLGARRGAKGYT

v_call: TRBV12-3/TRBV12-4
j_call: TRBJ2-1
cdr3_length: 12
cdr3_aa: ASIFGTGSNEQF

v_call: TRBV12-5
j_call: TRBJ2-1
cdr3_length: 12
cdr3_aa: ASGLATRGDEQF

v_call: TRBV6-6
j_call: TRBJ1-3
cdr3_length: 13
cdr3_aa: ASSGQGAFGNTIY

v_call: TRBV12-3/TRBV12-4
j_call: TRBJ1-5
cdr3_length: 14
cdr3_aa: ASSFRGRRANQPQH

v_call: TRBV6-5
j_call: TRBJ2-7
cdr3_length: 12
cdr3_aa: ASSGRQAYYEQY

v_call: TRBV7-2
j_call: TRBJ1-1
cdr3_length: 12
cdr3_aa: ASSLAAGSTEAF

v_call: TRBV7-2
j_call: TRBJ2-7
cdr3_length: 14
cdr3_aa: ASSLALAGEAYEQY

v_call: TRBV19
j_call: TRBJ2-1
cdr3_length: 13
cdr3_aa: ASSSSSGNHNEQF

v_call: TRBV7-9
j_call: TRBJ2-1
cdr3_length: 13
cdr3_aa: ASSPRLAGNNEQF

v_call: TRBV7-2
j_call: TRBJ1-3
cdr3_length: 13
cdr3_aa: ASSLARDLGNTIY

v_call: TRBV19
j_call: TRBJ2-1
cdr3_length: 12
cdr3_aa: ASGGQISYNEQF

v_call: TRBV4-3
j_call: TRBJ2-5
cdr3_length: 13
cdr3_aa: ASSQNRGAEETQY

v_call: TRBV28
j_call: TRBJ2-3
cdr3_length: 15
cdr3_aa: ASSSPGSGRDPDTQY

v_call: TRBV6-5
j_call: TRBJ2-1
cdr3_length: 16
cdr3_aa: ASSYSTGTSGRVNEQF

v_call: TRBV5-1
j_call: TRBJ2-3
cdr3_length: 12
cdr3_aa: ASSLELATDTQY

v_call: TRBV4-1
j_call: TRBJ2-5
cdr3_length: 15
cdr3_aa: ASSQDPAGLLQETQY

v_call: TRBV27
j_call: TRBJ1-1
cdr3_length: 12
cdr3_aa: ASSPWDRDTEAF

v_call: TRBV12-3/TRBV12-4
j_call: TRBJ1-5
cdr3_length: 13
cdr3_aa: ASRPGQGVNQPQH

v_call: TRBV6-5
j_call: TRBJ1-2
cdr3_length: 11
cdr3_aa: ASSYSSGFGYT

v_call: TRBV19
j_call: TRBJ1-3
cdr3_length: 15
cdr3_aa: ASTRDSPQFSGNTIY

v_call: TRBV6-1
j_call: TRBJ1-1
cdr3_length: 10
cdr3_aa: ASSSFGTEAF

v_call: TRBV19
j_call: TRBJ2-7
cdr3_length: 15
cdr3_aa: ASSIDRGTSATYEQY

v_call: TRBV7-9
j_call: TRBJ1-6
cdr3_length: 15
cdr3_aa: ASSLDPGEGYNSPLH

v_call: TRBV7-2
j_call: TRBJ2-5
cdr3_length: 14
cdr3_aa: ASSLAHSGSGVTQY

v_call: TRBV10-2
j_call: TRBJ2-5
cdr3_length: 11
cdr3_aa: ASSPTSEETQY

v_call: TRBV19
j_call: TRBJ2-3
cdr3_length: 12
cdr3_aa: ASKASGIGDTEY

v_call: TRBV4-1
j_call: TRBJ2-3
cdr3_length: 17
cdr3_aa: ASSQHGGAGGWGTDTQY

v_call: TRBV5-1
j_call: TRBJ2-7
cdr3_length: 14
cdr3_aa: ASSLGGPTSSYEQY